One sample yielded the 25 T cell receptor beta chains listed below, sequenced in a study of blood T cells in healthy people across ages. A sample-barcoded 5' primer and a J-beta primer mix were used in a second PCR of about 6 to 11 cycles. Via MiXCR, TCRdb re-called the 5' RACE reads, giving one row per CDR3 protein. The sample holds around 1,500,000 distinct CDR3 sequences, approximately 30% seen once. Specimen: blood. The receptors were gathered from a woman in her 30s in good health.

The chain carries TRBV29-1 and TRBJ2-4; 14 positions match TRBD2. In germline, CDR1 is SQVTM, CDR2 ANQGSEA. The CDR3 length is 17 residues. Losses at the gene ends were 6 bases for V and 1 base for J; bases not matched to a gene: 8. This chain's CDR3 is CSVRGLAGELAKNIQYF. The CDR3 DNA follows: TGCAGCGTCAGGGGACTAGCGGGGGAACTTGCCAAAAACATTCAGTACTTC. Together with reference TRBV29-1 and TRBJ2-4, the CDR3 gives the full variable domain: SAVISQKPSRDICQRGTSLTIQCQVDSQVTMMFWYRQQPGQSLTLIATANQGSEATYESGFVIDKFPISRPNLTFSTLTVSNMSPEDSSIYLCSVRGLAGELAKNIQYFGAGTRLSVL.

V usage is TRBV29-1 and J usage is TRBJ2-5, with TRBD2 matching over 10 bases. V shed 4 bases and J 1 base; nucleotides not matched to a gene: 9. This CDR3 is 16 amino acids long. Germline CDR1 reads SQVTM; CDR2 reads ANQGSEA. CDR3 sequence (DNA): TGCAGCGTTGTCCTGTCTAGCGGGAGACTCCAAGAGACCCAGTACTTC. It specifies CSVVLSSGRLQETQYF.

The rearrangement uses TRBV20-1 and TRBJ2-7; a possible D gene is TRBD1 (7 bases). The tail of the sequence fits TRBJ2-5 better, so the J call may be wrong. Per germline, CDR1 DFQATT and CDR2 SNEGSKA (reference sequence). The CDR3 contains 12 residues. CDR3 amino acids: CSARNQGGTQYF. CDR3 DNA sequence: TGCAGTGCTAGGAATCAGGGGGGGACCCAGTACTTC.

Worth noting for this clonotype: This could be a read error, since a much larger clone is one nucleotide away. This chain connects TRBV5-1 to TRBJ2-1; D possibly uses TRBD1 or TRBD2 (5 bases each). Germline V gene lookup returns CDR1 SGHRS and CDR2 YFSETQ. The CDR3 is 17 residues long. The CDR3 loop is CAGRDSGAPSSYNEQFF. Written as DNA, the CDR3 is TGCGCCGGCAGGGATTCCGGGGCCCCCAGCTCCTACAATGAGCAGTTCTTC.

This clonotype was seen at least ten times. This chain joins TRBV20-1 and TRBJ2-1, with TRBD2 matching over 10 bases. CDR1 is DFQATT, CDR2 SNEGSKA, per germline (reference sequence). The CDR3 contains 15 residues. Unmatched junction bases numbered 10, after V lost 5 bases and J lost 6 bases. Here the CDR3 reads CSAWTSGRYLNEQFF. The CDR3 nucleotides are TGCAGTGCTTGGACTAGCGGACGATACCTCAATGAGCAGTTCTTC.

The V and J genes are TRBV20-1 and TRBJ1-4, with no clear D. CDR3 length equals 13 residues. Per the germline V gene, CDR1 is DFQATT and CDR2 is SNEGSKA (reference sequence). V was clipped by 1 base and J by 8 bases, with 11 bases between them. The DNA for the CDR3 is TGCAGTGCTAGAGTCCCCTTAGAAGAAAAACTGTTTTTT. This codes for CSARVPLEEKLFF.

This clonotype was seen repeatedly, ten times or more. The CDR3 here is CASSLGGQANYGYTF. DNA of the CDR3: TGCGCCAGCAGTCTAGGTGGGCAGGCCAACTATGGCTACACCTTC. The chain links TRBV5-1 to TRBJ1-2; no firm D call. Germline lookup yields CDR1 SGHRS and CDR2 YFSETQ. V was cut by 5 bases and J by 2 bases, with 16 bases left in between. The CDR3 sequence is 15 residues long.

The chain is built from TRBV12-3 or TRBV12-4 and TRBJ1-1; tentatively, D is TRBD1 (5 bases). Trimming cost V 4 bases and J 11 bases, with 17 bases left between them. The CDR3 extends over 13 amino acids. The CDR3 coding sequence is TGTGCCAGCAGTTACGGGACCCAATCGTACGCTTTCTTT. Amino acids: CASSYGTQSYAFF.

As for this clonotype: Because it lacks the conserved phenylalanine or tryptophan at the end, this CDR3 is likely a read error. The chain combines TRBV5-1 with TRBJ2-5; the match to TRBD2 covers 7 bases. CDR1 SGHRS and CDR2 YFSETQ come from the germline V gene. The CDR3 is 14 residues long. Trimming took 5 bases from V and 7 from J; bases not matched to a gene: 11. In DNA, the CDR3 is TGCGCCAGCAGTGACGGGACTATCCTCGGGACCCAGTACCTC. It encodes CASSDGTILGTQYL.

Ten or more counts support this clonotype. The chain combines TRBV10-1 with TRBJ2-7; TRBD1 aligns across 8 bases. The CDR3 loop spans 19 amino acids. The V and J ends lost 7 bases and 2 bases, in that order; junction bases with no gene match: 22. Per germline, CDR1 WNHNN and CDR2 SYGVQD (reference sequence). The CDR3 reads CASTHLDRVRASQTYEQYF. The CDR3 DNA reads TGCGCCAGCACACACCTGGACAGGGTACGAGCGAGCCAAACCTACGAGCAGTACTTC.

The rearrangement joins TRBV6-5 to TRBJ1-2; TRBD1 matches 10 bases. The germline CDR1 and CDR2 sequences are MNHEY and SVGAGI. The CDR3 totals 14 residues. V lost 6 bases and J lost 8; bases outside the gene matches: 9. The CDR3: CASRTPGQGLGYTF. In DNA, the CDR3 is TGTGCCAGCAGGACACCGGGACAGGGGCTAGGCTACACCTTC.

The CDR3 region is CASSVQGWGYGYTF. The DNA of the CDR3 is TGTGCCAGCAGCGTACAGGGTTGGGGCTATGGCTACACCTTC. The V and J genes are TRBV7-9 and TRBJ1-2; possibly TRBD1 for D (6 bases). V was clipped by 5 bases and J by 4 bases, with 14 bases between them. Germline CDR1 is SEHNR and CDR2 is FQNEAQ (reference sequence). The CDR3 sequence is 14 residues long.

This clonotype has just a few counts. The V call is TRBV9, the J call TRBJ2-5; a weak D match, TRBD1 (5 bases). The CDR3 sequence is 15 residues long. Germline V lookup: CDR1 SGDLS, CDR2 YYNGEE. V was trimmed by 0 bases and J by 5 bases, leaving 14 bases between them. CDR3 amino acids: CASSVGTPGGETQYF. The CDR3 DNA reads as TGTGCCAGCAGCGTAGGGACACCGGGCGGCGAGACCCAGTACTTC.

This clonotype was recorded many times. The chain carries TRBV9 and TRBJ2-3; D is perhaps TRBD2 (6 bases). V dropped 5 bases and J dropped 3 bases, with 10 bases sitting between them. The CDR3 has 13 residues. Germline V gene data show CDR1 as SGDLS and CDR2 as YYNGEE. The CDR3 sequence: CASRGGRTDTQYF. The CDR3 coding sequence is TGTGCCAGCAGGGGAGGAAGGACAGATACGCAGTATTTT.

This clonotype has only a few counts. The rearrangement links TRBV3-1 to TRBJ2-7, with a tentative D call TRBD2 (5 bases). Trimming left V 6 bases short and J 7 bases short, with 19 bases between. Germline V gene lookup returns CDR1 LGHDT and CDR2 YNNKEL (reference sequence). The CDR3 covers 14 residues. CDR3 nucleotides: TGTGCCAGCAGATGGGCGGGCACCCGCGGGGAGCAGTACTTC. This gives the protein CASRWAGTRGEQYF.

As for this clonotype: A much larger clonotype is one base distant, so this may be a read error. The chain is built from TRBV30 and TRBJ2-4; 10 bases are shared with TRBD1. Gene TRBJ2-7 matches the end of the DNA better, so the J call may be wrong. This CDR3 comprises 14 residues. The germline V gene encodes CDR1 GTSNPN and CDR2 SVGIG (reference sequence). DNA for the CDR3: TGTGCCTGGAGGGTTGGACAGGGGGCCTACGAGCAGTACTTC. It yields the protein CAWRVGQGAYEQYF.

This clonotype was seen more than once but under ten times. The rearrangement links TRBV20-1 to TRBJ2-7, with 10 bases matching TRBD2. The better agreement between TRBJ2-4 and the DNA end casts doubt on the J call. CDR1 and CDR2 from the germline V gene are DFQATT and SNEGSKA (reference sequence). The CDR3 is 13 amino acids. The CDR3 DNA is TGCAGTGCTCCTAGCGGGAGTCTGAACATTCAGTACTTC. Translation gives CSAPSGSLNIQYF.

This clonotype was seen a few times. CDR3 loop: CASTRRRGGSKDTQYF. The DNA of the CDR3 is TGTGCCAGCACCCGACGGCGGGGCGGGAGTAAAGATACGCAGTATTTT. The V and J genes are TRBV12-3 or TRBV12-4 and TRBJ2-3, with 7 positions matching TRBD2. This CDR3 contains 16 residues. Unmatched junction bases numbered 15, after V lost 7 bases and J lost 5 bases.

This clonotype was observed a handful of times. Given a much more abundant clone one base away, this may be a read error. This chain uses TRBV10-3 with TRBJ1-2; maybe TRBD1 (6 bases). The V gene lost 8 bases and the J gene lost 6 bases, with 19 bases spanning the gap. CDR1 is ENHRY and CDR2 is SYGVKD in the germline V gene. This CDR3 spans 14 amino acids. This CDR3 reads CAIGVQGLENGYTF. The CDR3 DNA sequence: TGTGCCATCGGGGTACAGGGTTTGGAGAATGGCTACACCTTC.

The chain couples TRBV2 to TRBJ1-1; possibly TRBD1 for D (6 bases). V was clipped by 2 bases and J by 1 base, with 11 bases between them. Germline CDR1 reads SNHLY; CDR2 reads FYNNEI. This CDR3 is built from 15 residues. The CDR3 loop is CASSELGATNTEAFF. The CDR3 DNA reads TGTGCCAGCAGTGAATTGGGGGCTACGAACACTGAAGCTTTCTTT.

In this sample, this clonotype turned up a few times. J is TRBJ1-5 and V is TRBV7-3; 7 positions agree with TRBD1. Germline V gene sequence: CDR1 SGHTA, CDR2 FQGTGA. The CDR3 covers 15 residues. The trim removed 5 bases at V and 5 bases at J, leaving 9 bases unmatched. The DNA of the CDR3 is TGTGCCAGCAGCCTTTGGACAGGCCTAGATCAGCCCCAGCATTTT. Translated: CASSLWTGLDQPQHF. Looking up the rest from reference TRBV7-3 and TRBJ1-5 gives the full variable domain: GAGVSQTPSNKVTEKGKYVELRCDPISGHTALYWYRQSLGQGPEFLIYFQGTGAADDSGLPNDRFFAVRPEGSVSTLKIQRTERGDSAVYLCASSLWTGLDQPQHFGDGTRLSIL.

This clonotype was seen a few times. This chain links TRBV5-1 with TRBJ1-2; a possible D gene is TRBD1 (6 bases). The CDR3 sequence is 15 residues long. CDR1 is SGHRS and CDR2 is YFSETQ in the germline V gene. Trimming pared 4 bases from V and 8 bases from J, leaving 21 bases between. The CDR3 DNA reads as TGCGCCAGCAGCAAAGACAGGAACTTTGGGAGCGGCTACACCTTC. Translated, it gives CASSKDRNFGSGYTF.

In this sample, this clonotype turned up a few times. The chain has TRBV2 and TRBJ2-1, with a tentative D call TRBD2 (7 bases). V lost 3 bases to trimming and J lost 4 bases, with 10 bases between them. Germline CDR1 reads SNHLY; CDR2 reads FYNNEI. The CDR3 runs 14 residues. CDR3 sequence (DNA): TGTGCCAGCAGTGAGCGGGGGCCGTACAATGAGCAGTTCTTC. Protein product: CASSERGPYNEQFF.

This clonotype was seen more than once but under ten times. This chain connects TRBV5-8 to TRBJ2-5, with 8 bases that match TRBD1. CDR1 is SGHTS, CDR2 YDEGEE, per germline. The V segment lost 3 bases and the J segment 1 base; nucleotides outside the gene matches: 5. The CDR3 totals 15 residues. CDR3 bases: TGTGCCAGCAGCTCTAGACAGGGGTTCCAAGAGACCCAGTACTTC. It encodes CASSSRQGFQETQYF.

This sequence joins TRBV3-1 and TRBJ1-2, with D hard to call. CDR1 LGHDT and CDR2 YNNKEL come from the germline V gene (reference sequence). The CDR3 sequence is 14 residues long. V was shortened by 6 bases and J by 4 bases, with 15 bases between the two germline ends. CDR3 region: CASSPRLRIYGYTF. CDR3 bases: TGTGCCAGCAGTCCAAGACTCCGGATCTATGGCTACACCTTC.